Presented here are 22 T cell receptor beta chains from one specimen sequenced in a study of T-cell reconstitution after alpha-beta-depleted transplantation in children. Unique molecular identifiers were used in preparing the TCRbeta library. TCRdb re-called the PCR reads with MiXCR, one entry per CDR3 protein. The sample includes around 380,000 distinct CDR3 sequences, about a tenth seen only once; the top ten take about 5%. Material: PBMCs from the stem cell graft donor, obtained from the stem cell graft. Receptors were obtained from a human donor who donated a stem cell graft to a child with acute myeloid leukemia.

The rearrangement links TRBV29-1 to TRBJ2-3; a possible D gene is TRBD2 (7 bases). Germline V lookup: CDR1 SQVTM, CDR2 ANQGSEA. The CDR3 length is 13 residues. V dropped 4 bases and J dropped 4 bases, with 12 bases sitting between them. CDR3 bases: TGCAGCGTTGGCGGGGGCACAGCAGATACGCAGTATTTT. Its translation: CSVGGGTADTQYF.

Many counts were recorded for this clonotype. The genes are TRBV7-2 and TRBJ2-7; either TRBD1 or TRBD2 may supply D (7 bases each). Germline CDR1 reads SGHTA; CDR2 reads FQGNSA. Trimming took 4 bases from V and 2 from J, leaving 15 bases between them. This CDR3 contains 15 residues. In DNA, the CDR3 is TGTGCCAGCAGCTCCCAGGGGGGGGAGGCCTACGAGCAGTACTTC. Translated: CASSSQGGEAYEQYF.

In its sample, this clonotype was seen a few times. The chain employs TRBV12-3 or TRBV12-4 and TRBJ1-2, with D uncertain. Trimming cost V 1 base and J 8 bases, with 11 bases left between them. This CDR3 is built from 13 residues. The CDR3 loop reads CASSLVSRRGYTF. In DNA, the CDR3 is TGTGCCAGCAGTTTAGTTTCTCGCCGGGGCTACACCTTC.

J is TRBJ2-3 and V is TRBV12-5; 12 bases agree with TRBD2. The CDR3 is 16 residues long. The germline gives CDR1 LGHNT, CDR2 FRNRAP. CDR3 loop: CASGLAGEALADTQYF. CDR3 nucleotide sequence: TGTGCGTCGGGACTAGCGGGTGAGGCGCTCGCAGATACGCAGTATTTT. The variable domain in full, completed from reference TRBV12-5 and TRBJ2-3, reads DARVTQTPRHKVTEMGQEVTMRCQPILGHNTVFWYRQTMMQGLELLAYFRNRAPLDDSGMPKDRFSAEMPDATLATLKIQPSEPRDSAVYFCASGLAGEALADTQYFGPGTRLTVL.

This clonotype was seen more than once but under ten times. The chain has TRBV5-5 and TRBJ2-1; no clear D gene. The CDR3 has 12 amino acids. Trimming cost V 4 bases and J 8 bases, with 10 bases left between them. CDR1 is SGHKS and CDR2 is YYEKEE in the germline V gene (reference sequence). For the CDR3, the DNA is TGTGCCAGCAGCCCCTTCGGCGATGAGCAGTTCTTC. This gives the protein CASSPFGDEQFF.

The rearrangement joins TRBV29-1 to TRBJ2-7; 7 positions agree with TRBD2. In germline, CDR1 is SQVTM, CDR2 ANQGSEA. The CDR3 runs to 15 residues. Unmatched junction bases numbered 11, after V lost 4 bases and J lost 2 bases. DNA of the CDR3: TGCAGCGTTGGCTTTCGCGGCGGGAGTGCCTACGAGCAGTACTTC. This sequence encodes CSVGFRGGSAYEQYF.

The chain couples TRBV10-3 to TRBJ2-3; D might be TRBD1 or TRBD2, each matching 5 bases. This CDR3 has 16 amino acids. The germline V gene encodes CDR1 ENHRY and CDR2 SYGVKD. Trimming shortened V by 0 bases and J by 0 bases, and 10 bases separated the two germline ends. This CDR3 is CAISESRGPSTDTQYF. Here the CDR3 DNA reads TGTGCCATCAGTGAGTCACGGGGCCCAAGCACAGATACGCAGTATTTT.

As regards this clonotype: As the CDR3 is not closed by the conserved phenylalanine or tryptophan, this likely results from a read error. It is unclear where the CDR3 begins or ends on the DNA, so no DNA is shown, and the CDR3 is as TCRdb lists it. CDR3 protein: CASSLAGTRIHP. The gene calls are TRBV7-6 and TRBJ2-1; the table's TRBD2 call for D was not verified on the DNA. Termini included, the CDR3 measures 12 amino acids. Germline V gene sequence: CDR1 SGHVS, CDR2 FNYEAQ.

The rearrangement uses TRBV12-3 or TRBV12-4 and TRBJ2-1; TRBD2 agrees at 12 bases. Trimming removed 6 bases from V and 6 bases from J; junction bases left unmatched: 6. CDR3 length equals 15 residues. The DNA for the CDR3 is TGTGCCAGCAGCACCCTAGCGGGGGGGCTCAATGAGCAGTTCTTC. This gives the protein CASSTLAGGLNEQFF.

This clonotype turned up a few times. V and J are TRBV5-1 and TRBJ2-3, with D hard to call. This CDR3 region has 15 residues. Germline V CDR1 and CDR2: SGHRS, YFSETQ. V lost 0 bases, J lost 1 base, and 9 bases lay in between. CDR3 loop: CASSLEAGGTDTQYF. CDR3 nucleotides: TGCGCCAGCAGCTTGGAAGCTGGGGGCACAGATACGCAGTATTTT.

The table lists this clonotype with a few counts. V gene TRBV5-1 combines with J gene TRBJ1-2; D perhaps matches TRBD1 (6 bases). Per germline, CDR1 SGHRS and CDR2 YFSETQ. Between the trimmed V and J ends, which lost 0 bases and 6 bases, there was a span of 15 bases. The CDR3 is made up of 15 amino acids. CDR3 sequence reads: CASSLVVGGADGYTF. CDR3 bases: TGCGCCAGCAGCTTGGTTGTGGGGGGCGCGGATGGCTACACCTTC. The full variable domain, its missing parts supplied by reference TRBV5-1 and TRBJ1-2, is KAGVTQTPRYLIKTRGQQVTLSCSPISGHRSVSWYQQTPGQGLQFLFEYFSETQRNKGNFPGRFSGRQFSNSRSEMNVSTLELGDSALYLCASSLVVGGADGYTFGSGTRLTVV.

Only a few counts were recorded for this clonotype. V is TRBV20-1 and J is TRBJ1-6; 10 nucleotides agree with TRBD1. The CDR3 length is 12 residues. J was trimmed by 10 bases and V by 6 bases; bases with no gene match: 3. Per the germline V gene, CDR1 is DFQATT and CDR2 is SNEGSKA (reference sequence). This chain's CDR3 is CSATDRGSPLHF. CDR3 DNA: TGCAGTGCGACGGACAGGGGGTCACCCCTCCACTTT.

The rearrangement uses TRBV7-8 and TRBJ1-2; D not resolved. The germline V and J ends were trimmed by 1 base and 5 bases, with 14 bases remaining between them. CDR1 is SGHVS, CDR2 FQNEAQ, per germline. The CDR3 contains 15 residues. The CDR3 sequence is CASSLVPAGKYGYTF. The CDR3 DNA follows: TGTGCCAGCAGCTTAGTTCCGGCCGGCAAGTATGGCTACACCTTC.

The chain carries TRBV29-1 and TRBJ2-3; D unresolved. The CDR3 has 11 residues. The V gene lost 7 bases and the J gene lost 5 bases, with 10 bases spanning the gap. Per the germline V gene, CDR1 is SQVTM and CDR2 is ANQGSEA. The CDR3 sequence is CSGTRKDTQYF. The CDR3, as DNA: TGCAGCGGCACAAGAAAAGATACGCAGTATTTT.

This chain uses TRBV27 with TRBJ2-3; 7 nucleotides agree with TRBD1. Germline V gene data show CDR1 as MNHEY and CDR2 as SMNVEV (reference sequence). The CDR3 length is 14 residues. J lost 2 bases, V lost 6 bases, and 5 bases had no gene match. The chain's CDR3 is CASSPQGFTDTQYF. CDR3 DNA sequence: TGTGCCAGCAGCCCACAGGGGTTCACAGATACGCAGTATTTT.

V is TRBV29-1 and J is TRBJ1-2, with D uncertain. The CDR3 extends over 14 amino acids. Trimming took off 4 bases at V and 4 bases at J, with 16 bases between the two ends. Germline V gene sequence: CDR1 SQVTM, CDR2 ANQGSEA. CDR3 sequence (DNA): TGCAGCGTTGCCCCCTCCCCAATGCGCTATGGCTACACCTTC. Translated: CSVAPSPMRYGYTF.

This clonotype was observed a handful of times. The chain combines TRBV12-3 or TRBV12-4 with TRBJ2-7, with no clear D. Trimming removed 5 bases at V and 3 bases at J, with 8 bases between. This CDR3 has 12 residues. CDR3 residues: CASSTLNYEQYF. The DNA of the CDR3 is TGTGCCAGCAGTACCCTTAACTACGAGCAGTACTTC.

Remarks on this clonotype: This may stem from a read error, because a much larger clone lies one nucleotide away. The rearrangement joins TRBV18 to TRBJ2-3; perhaps TRBD1 as D (5 bases). CDR1 and CDR2 (germline): KGHSH, LQKENI. The CDR3 consists of 14 residues. CDR3 sequence (DNA): TGTGCCAGCACACCATTACAGGGCACAGATACGCAGTATTTT. It yields the protein CASTPLQGTDTQYF.

There are a few counts of this clonotype. V is TRBV7-2 and J is TRBJ2-2; D remains ambiguous. CDR1 SGHTA and CDR2 FQGNSA come from the germline V gene. V lost 9 bases and J 3 bases, leaving 14 bases between the germline ends. This CDR3 has 14 amino acids. CDR3 nucleotides: TGTGCCAGTAACCTTCGCCAGTACACCGGGGAGCTGTTTTTT. Its protein product is CASNLRQYTGELFF. Together with reference TRBV7-2 and TRBJ2-2, the CDR3 gives the full variable domain: GAGVSQSPSNKVTEKGKDVELRCDPISGHTALYWYRQSLGQGLEFLIYFQGNSAPDKSGLPSDRFSAERTGGSVSTLTIQRTQQEDSAVYLCASNLRQYTGELFFGEGSRLTVL.

Note on this clonotype: Just one base apart from a much larger clone, this may be a read error. The chain recombines TRBV5-1 with TRBJ2-7; 9 bases map to TRBD1. The J segment lost 7 bases and the V segment lost 4 bases, leaving 9 bases of the junction unmatched. The CDR3 consists of 14 residues. Germline V CDR1 and CDR2: SGHRS, YFSETQ. The CDR3 protein is CASSPGQGFEEQYF. The DNA of the CDR3 is TGCGCCAGCAGCCCCGGACAGGGGTTTGAGGAGCAGTACTTC.

This clonotype was picked up a small number of times. The CDR3 DNA reads as TGTGCCAGCAGCTTTAACAGGGGAATTTCACCCCTCCACTTT. Translated, it gives CASSFNRGISPLHF. V is TRBV7-8 and J is TRBJ1-6; 7 bases line up with TRBD1. CDR3 length equals 14 residues. CDR1 and CDR2 (germline): SGHVS, FQNEAQ. V lost 3 bases to trimming and J lost 9 bases; unmatched junction nucleotides: 5.

This clonotype came up a few times. The J gene is TRBJ2-1, the V gene TRBV5-5, with D tentatively TRBD1 (6 bases). The CDR3 runs 14 residues. With 4 bases removed from V and 10 bases from J, the gap between germline ends came to 18 bases. CDR1 is SGHKS and CDR2 is YYEKEE in the germline V gene (reference sequence). The CDR3 reads CASSPGTPNREQFF. In DNA, the CDR3 is TGTGCCAGCAGCCCCGGGACACCCAACCGGGAGCAGTTCTTC.